This TCR beta chain originates from a study of blood T cell repertoires in COVID-19. Looking at the study overall: Samples of COVID-19 (acute and convalescent) were obtained from the United States, Italy and Spain. From T cells, B-cell-depleted T cells, or PBMCs came the material, which was cDNA or gDNA.

Authors' analysis steps: The authors estimated nucleated cell counts from reference gene primer amplification. The method was immunoSEQ multiplex PCR; TCRdb's version includes in-frame clones alone and lacks a portion of them. The DNA gave D and trimming, while V, J and clone size come from that table. The sample carries 95,000 to 150,000 clones, about 77% recorded once. The CDR3 is made up of 15 amino acids. Germline assignment: CDR1 SGHAT and CDR2 FQNNGV. Trimming took 5 bases from V and 3 from J, leaving 17 bases between them. What was sequenced was peripheral blood. The chain uses TRBV11-2 and TRBJ2-7, with D perhaps matching TRBD2 (6 bases). The sequence was obtained from a human donor in a cohort sampled during active COVID-19. In DNA, the CDR3 is TGTGCCAGCAGCCCTCTCTGGGGGAGGAACTACGAGCAGTACTTC. Translating gives CASSPLWGRNYEQYF.